One and the same sample provided the 5 T cell receptor beta chains below, sequenced in a study of lymphopenia after photon versus proton radiotherapy. Some clones are missing from TCRdb's copy, which holds only in-frame ones; the method was immunoSEQ multiplex PCR. The sample consists of about 160,000 clones, 80% to 90% of them appearing once. Sequences were derived from peripheral blood, sampled from a patient treated with photon-based radiotherapy. The receptors derive from a man aged 45-65 years with gastric cancer.

The chain uses TRBV4-3 and TRBJ1-6, with D possibly matching TRBD1 (6 bases). The germline CDR1 and CDR2 sequences are LGHNA and YSLEER. This CDR3 spans 14 amino acids. V lost 4 bases to trimming and J lost 6 bases, with 10 bases between them. CDR3 nucleotides: TGCGCCAGCAGCCTGACAGGCCTTAATTCACCCCTCCACTTT. This gives the protein CASSLTGLNSPLHF.

The rearrangement uses TRBV7-2 and TRBJ2-3; the D gene is possibly TRBD2 (5 bases). CDR1 SGHTA and CDR2 FQGNSA come from the germline V gene. CDR3 length equals 15 residues. V was cut by 5 bases and J by 0 bases, with 12 bases left in between. CDR3 sequence: CASSQDWISTDTQYF. For the CDR3, the DNA is TGTGCCAGCAGCCAGGACTGGATTAGCACAGATACGCAGTATTTT.

The J gene is TRBJ2-7, the V gene TRBV18; D not certain. The CDR3 totals 13 residues. In germline, CDR1 is KGHSH, CDR2 LQKENI. V lost 3 bases and J 2 bases, leaving 8 bases between the germline ends. The CDR3 nucleotides are TGTGCCAGCTCACCCCCAGACACCTACGAGCAGTACTTC. It is translated as CASSPPDTYEQYF.

V is TRBV7-6 and J is TRBJ2-4; D not certain. CDR1 is SGHVS and CDR2 is FNYEAQ in the germline V gene. This CDR3 has 13 residues. The V gene lost 1 base and the J gene lost 5 bases, with 6 bases spanning the gap. This CDR3 is CASSLGVENIQYF. In DNA, the CDR3 is TGTGCCAGCAGCTTAGGGGTGGAAAACATTCAGTACTTC.

This chain connects TRBV2 to TRBJ1-1, with a weak D call TRBD1 (6 bases). This CDR3 is built from 15 residues. Germline assignment: CDR1 SNHLY and CDR2 FYNNEI. V shed 3 bases and J shed 5 bases, with 16 bases lying between them. CDR3 region: CASSEDSAGRTEAFF. In DNA form, the CDR3 reads TGTGCCAGCAGTGAGGACAGCGCTGGGAGGACTGAAGCTTTCTTT.